This T cell receptor (beta chain) was sequenced for a study of blood T cell repertoires in COVID-19. Study-wide context: The United States, Italy and Spain provided the acute and convalescent COVID-19 samples. From T cells, B-cell-depleted T cells, or PBMCs came the material, which was cDNA or gDNA.

Only in-frame clones appear in the TCRdb table, and some are missing; sequencing was by immunoSEQ multiplex PCR. The table has about 92,000 clones, around 88% seen once. V gave up 0 bases and J gave up 2 bases; unmatched junction bases: 8. The CDR3 contains 18 residues. Germline V lookup: CDR1 LGHNA, CDR2 YSLEER. Recruited during active infection, patients (from Seattle) were subsequently followed longitudinally. The receptor's source is a woman between 55 and 75 years old with COVID-19, enrolled during active disease. Material for sequencing was peripheral blood. The chain uses TRBV4-3 and TRBJ2-3; 10 bases are a match to TRBD1. CDR3 DNA sequence: TGCGCCAGCAGCCAAGACTCGGGACAGGGGACGAACACAGATACGCAGTATTTT. Translation: CASSQDSGQGTNTDTQYF.